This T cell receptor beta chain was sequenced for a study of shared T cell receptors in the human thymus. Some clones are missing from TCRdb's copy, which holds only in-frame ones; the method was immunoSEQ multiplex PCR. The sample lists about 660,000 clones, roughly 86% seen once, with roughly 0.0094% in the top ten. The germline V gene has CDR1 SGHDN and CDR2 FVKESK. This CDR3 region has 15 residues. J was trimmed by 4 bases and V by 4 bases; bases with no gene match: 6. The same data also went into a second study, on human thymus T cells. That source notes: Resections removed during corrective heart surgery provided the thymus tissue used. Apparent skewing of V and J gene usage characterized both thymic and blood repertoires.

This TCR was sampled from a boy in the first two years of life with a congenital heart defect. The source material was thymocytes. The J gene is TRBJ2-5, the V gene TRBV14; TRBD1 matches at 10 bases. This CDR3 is CASSPRTGGIETQYF. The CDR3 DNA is TGTGCCAGCAGCCCGCGGACAGGGGGGATAGAGACCCAGTACTTC.